This T cell receptor (beta chain) is from a study of T cell responses to AZD1222 COVID-19 vaccine. Overall study results and limits: Among those given AZD1222, only five or six were seropositive at baseline. The donor cohort was predominantly white British with a female majority, and clonal diversity may have been underestimated.

Sequencing used immunoSEQ multiplex PCR; TCRdb keeps in-frame clones, though not all of them. Here the sample spans more than 150,000 clones, around 90% being singletons. The CDR3 has 16 amino acids. CDR1 SGHNT and CDR2 YENEEA come from the germline V gene. V gave up 5 bases and J gave up 0 bases; unmatched junction bases: 7. About this clone: As yet, its antigen is unknown.

The receptor was derived from an adult in good health. The input for sequencing was peripheral blood, taken on day 0 of AZD1222 vaccination. The genes are TRBV11-3 and TRBJ2-1, with 7 positions matching TRBD2. CDR3 residues: CASSQGEGSSYNEQFF. Here the CDR3 DNA reads TGTGCCAGCAGCCAAGGGGAGGGAAGCTCCTACAATGAGCAGTTCTTC.